The sequence of this TCR beta chain was determined in a study of CD8+CD57+ T cells in acquired aplastic anemia. Investigators profiled TCR beta VDJ and CDR3 from genomic DNA template. Each CDR3 protein gets one entry after TCRdb re-called the reads with MiXCR. The data contain 200,000 or so distinct CDR3 sequences, roughly half of them singletons. Patients sequenced had flow cytometry evidence of CD8+CD57+ cell expansion. This CDR3 region has 14 residues. V lost 3 bases, J lost 3 bases, and 12 bases lay in between. Per the germline V gene, CDR1 is KGHSH and CDR2 is LQKENI. The genes are TRBV18 and TRBJ2-7; D might be TRBD2 (5 bases). The specimen was sorted CD4+, CD8+, or CD8+CD57+ T cells (not recorded which) from PBMCs. The sequence was obtained from a human donor with aplastic anemia. The CDR3, as DNA: TGTGCCAGCTCACCGAGACGGGAAAACTACGAGCAGTACTTC. It yields the protein CASSPRRENYEQYF.